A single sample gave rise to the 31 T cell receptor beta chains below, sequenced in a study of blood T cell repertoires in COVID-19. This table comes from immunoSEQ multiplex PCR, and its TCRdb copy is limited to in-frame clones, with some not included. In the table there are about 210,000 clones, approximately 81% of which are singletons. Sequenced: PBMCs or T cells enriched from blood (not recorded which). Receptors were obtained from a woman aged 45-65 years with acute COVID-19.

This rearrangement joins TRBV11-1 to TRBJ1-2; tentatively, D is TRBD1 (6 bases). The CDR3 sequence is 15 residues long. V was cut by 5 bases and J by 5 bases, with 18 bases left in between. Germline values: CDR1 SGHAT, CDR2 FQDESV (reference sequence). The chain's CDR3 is CASSTNRVGGYGYTF. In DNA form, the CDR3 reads TGTGCCAGCAGCACGAACAGGGTCGGAGGATATGGCTACACCTTC.

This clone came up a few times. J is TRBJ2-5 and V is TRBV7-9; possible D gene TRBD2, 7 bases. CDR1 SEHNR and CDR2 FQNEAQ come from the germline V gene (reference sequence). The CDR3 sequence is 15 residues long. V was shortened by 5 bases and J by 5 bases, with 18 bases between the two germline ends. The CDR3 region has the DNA TGTGCCAGCAGCCAACCCGTCGGGGGGCGGGAGACCCAGTACTTC. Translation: CASSQPVGGRETQYF.

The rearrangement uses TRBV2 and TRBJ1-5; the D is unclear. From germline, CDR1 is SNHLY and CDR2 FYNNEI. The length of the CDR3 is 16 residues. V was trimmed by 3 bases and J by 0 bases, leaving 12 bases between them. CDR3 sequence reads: CASSDRQRNSNQPQHF. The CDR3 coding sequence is TGTGCCAGCAGTGACAGACAAAGAAATAGCAATCAGCCCCAGCATTTT.

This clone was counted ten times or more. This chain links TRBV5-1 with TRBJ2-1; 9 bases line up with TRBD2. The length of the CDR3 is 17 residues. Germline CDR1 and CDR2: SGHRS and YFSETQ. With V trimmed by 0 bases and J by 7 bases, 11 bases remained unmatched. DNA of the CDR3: TGCGCCAGCAGCTTGGCGCTAGCGGGACTCACTTGGAATGAGCAGTTCTTC. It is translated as CASSLALAGLTWNEQFF.

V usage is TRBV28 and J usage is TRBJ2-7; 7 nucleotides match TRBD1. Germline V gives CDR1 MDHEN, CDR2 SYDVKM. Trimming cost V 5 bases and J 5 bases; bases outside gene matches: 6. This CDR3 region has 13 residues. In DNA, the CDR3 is TGTGCCAGCAGTGACAGGGTTCCCCACGAGCAGTACTTC. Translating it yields CASSDRVPHEQYF. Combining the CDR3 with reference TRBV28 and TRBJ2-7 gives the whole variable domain DVKVTQSSRYLVKRTGEKVFLECVQDMDHENMFWYRQDPGLGLRLIYFSYDVKMKEKGDIPEGYSVSREKKERFSLILESASTNQTSMYLCASSDRVPHEQYFGPGTRLTVT.

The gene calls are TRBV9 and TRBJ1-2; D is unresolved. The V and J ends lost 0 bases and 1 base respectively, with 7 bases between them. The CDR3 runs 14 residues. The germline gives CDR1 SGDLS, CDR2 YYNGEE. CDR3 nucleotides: TGTGCCAGCAGCGTAGGGAGAGATAACTATGGCTACACCTTC. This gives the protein CASSVGRDNYGYTF. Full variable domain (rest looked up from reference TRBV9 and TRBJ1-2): DSGVTQTPKHLITATGQRVTLRCSPRSGDLSVYWYQQSLDQGLQFLIQYYNGEERAKGNILERFSAQQFPDLHSELNLSSLELGDSALYFCASSVGRDNYGYTFGSGTRLTVV.

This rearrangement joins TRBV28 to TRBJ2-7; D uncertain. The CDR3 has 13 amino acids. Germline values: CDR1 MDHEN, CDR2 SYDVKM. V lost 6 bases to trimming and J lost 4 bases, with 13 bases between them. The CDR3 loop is CASRPPHRYEQYF. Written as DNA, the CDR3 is TGTGCCAGCAGACCCCCCCATCGGTACGAGCAGTACTTC.

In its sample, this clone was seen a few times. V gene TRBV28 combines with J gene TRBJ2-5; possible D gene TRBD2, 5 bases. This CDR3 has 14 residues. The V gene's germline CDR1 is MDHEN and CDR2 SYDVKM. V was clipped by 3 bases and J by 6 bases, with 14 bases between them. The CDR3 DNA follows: TGTGCCAGCAGTTTGGCGGCGAGGGTGCAGACCCAGTACTTC. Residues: CASSLAARVQTQYF.

CDR3 sequence reads: CASSYSPLGTQYF. The CDR3 nucleotides are TGTGCCAGCAGTTACTCCCCTCTCGGGACCCAGTACTTC. This chain connects TRBV6-5 to TRBJ2-5; D ambiguous. The CDR3 sequence is 13 residues long. The V and J ends lost 0 bases and 7 bases respectively, with 9 bases between them. Germline lookup yields CDR1 MNHEY and CDR2 SVGAGI.

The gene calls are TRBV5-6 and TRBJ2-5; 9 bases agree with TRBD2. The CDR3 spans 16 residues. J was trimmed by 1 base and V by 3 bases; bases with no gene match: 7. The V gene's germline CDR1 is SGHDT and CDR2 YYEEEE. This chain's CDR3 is CASSSRLAASQETQYF. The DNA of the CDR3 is TGTGCCAGCAGCTCCCGACTAGCGGCCAGCCAAGAGACCCAGTACTTC.

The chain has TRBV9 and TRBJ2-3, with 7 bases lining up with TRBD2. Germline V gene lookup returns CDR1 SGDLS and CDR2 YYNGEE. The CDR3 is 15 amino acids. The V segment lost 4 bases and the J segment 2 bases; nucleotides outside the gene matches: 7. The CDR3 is CASSSGGGSTDTQYF. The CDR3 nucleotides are TGTGCCAGCAGCTCTGGGGGGGGATCCACAGATACGCAGTATTTT.

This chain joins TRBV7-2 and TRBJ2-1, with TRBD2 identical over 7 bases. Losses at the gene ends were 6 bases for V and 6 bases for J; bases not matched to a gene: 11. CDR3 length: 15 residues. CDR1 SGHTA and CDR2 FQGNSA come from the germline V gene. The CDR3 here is CASRPFGGGRNEQFF. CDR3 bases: TGTGCCAGCAGACCCTTCGGGGGAGGGCGCAATGAGCAGTTCTTC.

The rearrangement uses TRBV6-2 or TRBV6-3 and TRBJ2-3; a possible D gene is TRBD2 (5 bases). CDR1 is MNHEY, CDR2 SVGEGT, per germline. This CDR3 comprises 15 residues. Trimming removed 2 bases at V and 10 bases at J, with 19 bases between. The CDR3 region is CASSYGGVGSRPQYF. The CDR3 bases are TGTGCCAGCAGTTACGGAGGTGTAGGCTCCCGACCGCAGTATTTT.

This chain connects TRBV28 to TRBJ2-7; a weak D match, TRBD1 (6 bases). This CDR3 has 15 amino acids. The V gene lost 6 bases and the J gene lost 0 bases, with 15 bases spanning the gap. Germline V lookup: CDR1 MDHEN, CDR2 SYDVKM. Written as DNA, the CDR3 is TGTGCCAGCAGGAAACAGGGACCCATCTCCTACGAGCAGTACTTC. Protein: CASRKQGPISYEQYF.

CDR3 loop: CASSLGSTGITEAFF. CDR3 in DNA: TGTGCCAGCAGCTTAGGGAGTACAGGGATCACTGAAGCTTTCTTT. This chain joins TRBV7-2 and TRBJ1-1; perhaps TRBD1 as D (6 bases). The germline gives CDR1 SGHTA, CDR2 FQGNSA. V was pared by 1 base and J by 4 bases, with 13 bases between. This CDR3 contains 15 residues. The variable domain in full, completed from reference TRBV7-2 and TRBJ1-1, reads GAGVSQSPSNKVTEKGKDVELRCDPISGHTALYWYRQSLGQGLEFLIYFQGNSAPDKSGLPSDRFSAERTGGSVSTLTIQRTQQEDSAVYLCASSLGSTGITEAFFGQGTRLTVV.

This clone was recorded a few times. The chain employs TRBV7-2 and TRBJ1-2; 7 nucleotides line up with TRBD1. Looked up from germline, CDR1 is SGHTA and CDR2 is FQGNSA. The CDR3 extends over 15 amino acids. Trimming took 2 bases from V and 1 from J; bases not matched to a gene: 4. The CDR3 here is CASSLRQGVNYGYTF. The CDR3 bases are TGTGCCAGCAGCTTAAGACAGGGTGTTAACTATGGCTACACCTTC. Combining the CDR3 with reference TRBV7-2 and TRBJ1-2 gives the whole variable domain GAGVSQSPSNKVTEKGKDVELRCDPISGHTALYWYRQSLGQGLEFLIYFQGNSAPDKSGLPSDRFSAERTGGSVSTLTIQRTQQEDSAVYLCASSLRQGVNYGYTFGSGTRLTVV.

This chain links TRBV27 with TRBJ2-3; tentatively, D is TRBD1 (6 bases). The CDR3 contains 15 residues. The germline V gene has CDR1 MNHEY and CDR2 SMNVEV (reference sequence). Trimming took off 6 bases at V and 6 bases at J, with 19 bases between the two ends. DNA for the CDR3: TGTGCCAGCAGGCTCTTATTGGGGGCGCAGGATACGCAGTATTTT. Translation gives CASRLLLGAQDTQYF.

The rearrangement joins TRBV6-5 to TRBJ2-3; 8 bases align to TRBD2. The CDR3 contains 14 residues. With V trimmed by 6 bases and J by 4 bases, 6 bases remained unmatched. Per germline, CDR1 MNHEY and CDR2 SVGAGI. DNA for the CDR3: TGTGCCAGCAGGGGAGGGACTAGTGCAGATACGCAGTATTTT. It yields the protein CASRGGTSADTQYF.

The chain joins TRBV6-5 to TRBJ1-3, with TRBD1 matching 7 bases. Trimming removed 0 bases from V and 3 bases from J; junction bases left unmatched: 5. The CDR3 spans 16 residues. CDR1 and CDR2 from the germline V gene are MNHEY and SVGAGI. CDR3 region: CASSYSKGTVGNTIYF. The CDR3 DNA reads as TGTGCCAGCAGTTACTCGAAAGGGACAGTTGGAAACACCATATATTTT.

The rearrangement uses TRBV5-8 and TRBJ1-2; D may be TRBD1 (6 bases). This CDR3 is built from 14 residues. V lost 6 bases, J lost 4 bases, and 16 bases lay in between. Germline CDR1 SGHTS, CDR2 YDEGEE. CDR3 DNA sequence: TGTGCCAGCACCCAACAGACAGGCCCCTATGGCTACACCTTC. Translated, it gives CASTQQTGPYGYTF.

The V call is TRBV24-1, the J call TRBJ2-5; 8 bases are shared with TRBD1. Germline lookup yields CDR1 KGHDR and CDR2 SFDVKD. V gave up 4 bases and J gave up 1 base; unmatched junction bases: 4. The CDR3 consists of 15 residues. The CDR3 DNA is TGTGCCACCAGTGACCAGGGGGCGGCCCAAGAGACCCAGTACTTC. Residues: CATSDQGAAQETQYF.

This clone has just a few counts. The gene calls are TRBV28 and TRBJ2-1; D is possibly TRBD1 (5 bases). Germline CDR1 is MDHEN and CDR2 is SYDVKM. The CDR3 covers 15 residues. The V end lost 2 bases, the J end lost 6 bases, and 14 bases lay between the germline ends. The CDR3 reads CASSLRSGWGNEQFF. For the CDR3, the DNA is TGTGCCAGCAGTTTAAGATCAGGGTGGGGCAATGAGCAGTTCTTC.

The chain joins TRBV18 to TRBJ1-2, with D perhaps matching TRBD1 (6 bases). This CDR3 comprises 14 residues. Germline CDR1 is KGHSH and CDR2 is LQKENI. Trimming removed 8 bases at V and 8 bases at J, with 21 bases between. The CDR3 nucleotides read TGTGCCAGCCAGTTCGACAACAGGGATACGGGCTACACCTTC. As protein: CASQFDNRDTGYTF.

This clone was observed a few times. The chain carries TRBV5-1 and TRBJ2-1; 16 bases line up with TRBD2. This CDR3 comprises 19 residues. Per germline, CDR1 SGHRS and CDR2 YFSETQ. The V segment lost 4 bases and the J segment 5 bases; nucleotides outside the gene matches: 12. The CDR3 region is CASSASSGTSGRANNEQFF. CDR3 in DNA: TGCGCCAGCAGCGCCTCATCCGGGACTAGCGGGAGGGCAAACAATGAGCAGTTCTTC. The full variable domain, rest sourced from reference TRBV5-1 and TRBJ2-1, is KAGVTQTPRYLIKTRGQQVTLSCSPISGHRSVSWYQQTPGQGLQFLFEYFSETQRNKGNFPGRFSGRQFSNSRSEMNVSTLELGDSALYLCASSASSGTSGRANNEQFFGPGTRLTVL.

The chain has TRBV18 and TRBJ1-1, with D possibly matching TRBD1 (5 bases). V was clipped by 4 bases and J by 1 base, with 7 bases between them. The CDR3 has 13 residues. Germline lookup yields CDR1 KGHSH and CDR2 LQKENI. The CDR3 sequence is CASSQQANTEAFF. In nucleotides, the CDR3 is TGTGCCAGCTCACAACAGGCGAACACTGAAGCTTTCTTT.

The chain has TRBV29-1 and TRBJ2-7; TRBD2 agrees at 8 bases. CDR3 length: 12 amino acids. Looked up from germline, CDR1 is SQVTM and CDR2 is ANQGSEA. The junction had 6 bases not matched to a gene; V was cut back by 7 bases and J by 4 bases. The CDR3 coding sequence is TGCAGCGCCGGGACTAGTAGTTACGAGCAGTACTTC. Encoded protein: CSAGTSSYEQYF.

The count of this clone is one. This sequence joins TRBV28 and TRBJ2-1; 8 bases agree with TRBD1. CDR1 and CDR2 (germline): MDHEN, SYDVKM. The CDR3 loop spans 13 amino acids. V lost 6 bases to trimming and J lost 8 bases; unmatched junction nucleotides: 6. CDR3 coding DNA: TGTGCCAGCAGCAGGGACAGGTCGGATGAGCAGTTCTTC. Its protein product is CASSRDRSDEQFF.

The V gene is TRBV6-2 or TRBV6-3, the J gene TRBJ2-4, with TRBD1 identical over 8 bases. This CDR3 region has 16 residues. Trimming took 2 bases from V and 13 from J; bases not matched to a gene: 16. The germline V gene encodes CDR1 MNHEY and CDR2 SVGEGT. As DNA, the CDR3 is TGTGCCAGCAGTTACACAGAATCGGGGCTCCAGGGGGCACAGTACTTC. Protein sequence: CASSYTESGLQGAQYF.

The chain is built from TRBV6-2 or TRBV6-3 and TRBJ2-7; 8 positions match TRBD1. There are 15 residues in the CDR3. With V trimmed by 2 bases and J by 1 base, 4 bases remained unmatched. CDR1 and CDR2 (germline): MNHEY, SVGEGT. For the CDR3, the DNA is TGTGCCAGCAGTTACGGTGGGACAGGTTCCTACGAGCAGTACTTC. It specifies CASSYGGTGSYEQYF.

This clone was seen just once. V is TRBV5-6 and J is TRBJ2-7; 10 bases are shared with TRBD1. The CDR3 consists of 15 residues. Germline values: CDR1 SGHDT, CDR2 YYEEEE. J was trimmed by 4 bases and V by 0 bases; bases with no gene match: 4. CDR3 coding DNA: TGTGCCAGCAGCTTGGTTGGACAGGGGGTTTACGAGCAGTACTTC. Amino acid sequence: CASSLVGQGVYEQYF.

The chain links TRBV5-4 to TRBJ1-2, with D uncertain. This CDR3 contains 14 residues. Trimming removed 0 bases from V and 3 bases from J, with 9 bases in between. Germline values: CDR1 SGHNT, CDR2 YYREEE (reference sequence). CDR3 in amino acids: CASSLDALYYGYTF. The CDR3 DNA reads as TGTGCCAGCAGCTTGGATGCACTCTACTATGGCTACACCTTC. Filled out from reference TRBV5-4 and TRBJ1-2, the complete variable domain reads ETGVTQSPTHLIKTRGQQVTLRCSSQSGHNTVSWYQQALGQGPQFIFQYYREEENGRGNFPPRFSGLQFPNYSSELNVNALELDDSALYLCASSLDALYYGYTFGSGTRLTVV.